The 20 T cell receptor beta chains presented below share a single source sample, sequenced in a study of OX40 agonist ivuxolimab in advanced cancers. Clones were read by immunoSEQ multiplex PCR, and TCRdb kept only the in-frame ones, dropping some. Among about 38,000 clones listed, about 74% were seen once. The sample was CD4+ or CD8+ T cells sorted from blood, taken in a trial of the OX40 agonist ivuxolimab. The receptors derive from an adult with an advanced solid tumor such as melanoma, head and neck, liver or kidney cancer.

This chain links TRBV6-5 with TRBJ1-2; TRBD1 agrees at 8 bases. Losses at the gene ends were 0 bases for V and 4 bases for J; bases not matched to a gene: 7. CDR1 is MNHEY, CDR2 SVGAGI, per germline. The CDR3 is 16 amino acids. The CDR3 is CASSYSGAGGGYGYTF. The DNA for the CDR3 is TGTGCCAGCAGTTACTCAGGGGCAGGGGGCGGCTATGGCTACACCTTC.

The chain uses TRBV6-6 and TRBJ2-1, with 8 nucleotides matching TRBD1. V was clipped by 5 bases and J by 5 bases; unmatched bases: 8. Germline V gene sequence: CDR1 MNHNY, CDR2 SVGAGI (reference sequence). CDR3 length equals 15 residues. The CDR3, as DNA: TGTGCCAGCAGTACCCGGACAGGGTTGGACAATGAGCAGTTCTTC. It translates to CASSTRTGLDNEQFF.

The sample holds a few counts of this clone. The chain combines TRBV7-6 with TRBJ2-5; TRBD2 matches 12 bases. The CDR3 consists of 17 residues. From germline, CDR1 is SGHVS and CDR2 FNYEAQ. V lost 1 base and J lost 4; bases outside the gene matches: 7. The CDR3 bases are TGTGCCAGCAGCTTAGTAGGTCTAGCGGGAGGGCGAGAGACCCAGTACTTC. Protein sequence: CASSLVGLAGGRETQYF. Filled out from reference TRBV7-6 and TRBJ2-5, the complete variable domain reads GAGVSQSPRYKVTKRGQDVALRCDPISGHVSLYWYRQALGQGPEFLTYFNYEAQQDKSGLPNDRFSAERPEGSISTLTIQRTEQRDSAMYRCASSLVGLAGGRETQYFGPGTRLLVL.

The CDR3 loop is CASSRQAMNTEAFF. DNA for the CDR3: TGTGCCAGCTCGAGACAGGCGATGAACACTGAAGCTTTCTTT. The V call is TRBV6-5, the J call TRBJ1-1; tentative D call: TRBD1 (6 bases). V was trimmed by 8 bases and J by 0 bases, leaving 13 bases between them. This CDR3 comprises 14 residues. The germline gives CDR1 MNHEY, CDR2 SVGAGI.

This clone is a singleton in its sample. J is TRBJ2-3 and V is TRBV4-1, with D maybe TRBD2 (5 bases). Germline CDR1 and CDR2: MGHRA and YSYEKL. V lost 1 base and J lost 2, with 7 bases in between. The CDR3 is made up of 14 amino acids. This CDR3 is CASSQGGFTDTQYF. The CDR3 DNA sequence: TGCGCCAGCAGCCAAGGAGGGTTCACAGATACGCAGTATTTT.

V usage is TRBV6-6 and J usage is TRBJ2-7; tentatively, D is TRBD1 or TRBD2 (5 bases each). Between the trimmed V and J ends, which lost 2 bases and 7 bases, there was a span of 9 bases. Germline-derived CDR1 and CDR2 are MNHNY and SVGAGI (reference sequence). The CDR3 is 12 amino acids. CDR3 amino acids: CASSYTGLEQYF. The CDR3 region has the DNA TGTGCCAGCAGTTACACGGGGCTTGAGCAGTACTTC.

This rearrangement joins TRBV7-9 to TRBJ2-3, with a tentative D call TRBD1 (5 bases). The CDR3 is 12 amino acids. With 7 bases removed from V and 4 bases from J, the gap between germline ends came to 9 bases. CDR1 and CDR2 from the germline V gene are SEHNR and FQNEAQ (reference sequence). The CDR3 coding sequence is TGTGCCAGCACCAGGGTTGCAGATACGCAGTATTTT. Protein sequence: CASTRVADTQYF.

The chain links TRBV7-7 to TRBJ2-5; 12 nucleotides line up with TRBD2. Trimming at V came to 0 bases and at J to 2 bases, leaving 4 bases not matched to a gene. Germline CDR1 SSHAT, CDR2 FNYEAQ (reference sequence). CDR3 length: 17 amino acids. This CDR3 is CASSLAELAGGQETQYF. The CDR3, as DNA: TGTGCCAGCAGCTTAGCGGAACTAGCGGGGGGTCAAGAGACCCAGTACTTC.

The chain has TRBV28 and TRBJ1-4; D perhaps matches TRBD1 (5 bases). Trimming pared 8 bases from V and 3 bases from J, leaving 16 bases between. The CDR3 loop spans 15 amino acids. Germline V CDR1 and CDR2: MDHEN, SYDVKM. CDR3: CASLSWQGPNEKLFF. The CDR3 DNA reads TGTGCCAGCCTCTCCTGGCAGGGCCCTAATGAAAAACTGTTTTTT.

This chain connects TRBV5-4 to TRBJ1-5, with no clear D. The CDR3 is 15 residues long. Germline V lookup: CDR1 SGHNT, CDR2 YYREEE (reference sequence). With 0 bases removed from V and 4 bases from J, the gap between germline ends came to 11 bases. The CDR3 here is CASSLEGGINQPQHF. In DNA, the CDR3 is TGTGCCAGCAGCTTGGAAGGAGGGATAAATCAGCCCCAGCATTTT.

The gene calls are TRBV6-5 and TRBJ2-1, with TRBD2 matching 8 bases. This CDR3 has 15 residues. Looked up from germline, CDR1 is MNHEY and CDR2 is SVGAGI. The junction had 11 bases not matched to a gene; V was cut back by 8 bases and J by 5 bases. The CDR3 sequence is CASVTGGRLHNEQFF. Written as DNA, the CDR3 is TGTGCCAGCGTTACGGGGGGGCGATTACACAATGAGCAGTTCTTC.

V usage is TRBV30 and J usage is TRBJ2-1; 9 bases fit TRBD2. The V and J ends lost 2 bases and 9 bases, in that order; junction bases with no gene match: 8. This CDR3 has 14 amino acids. Germline CDR1 reads GTSNPN; CDR2 reads SVGIG (reference sequence). Here the CDR3 DNA reads TGTGCCTGGAGTAGGGGACTAGCTGTAAGTGAGCAGTTCTTC. Its translation is CAWSRGLAVSEQFF.

This clone was detected only a few times. V is TRBV28 and J is TRBJ1-1; a possible D gene is TRBD1 (5 bases). From germline, CDR1 is MDHEN and CDR2 SYDVKM. The CDR3 is 14 residues long. Trimming pared 5 bases from V and 1 base from J, leaving 11 bases between. CDR3 DNA sequence: TGTGCCAGCAGTCCGCCCCAGGGGAACACTGAAGCTTTCTTT. Translation gives CASSPPQGNTEAFF. Full variable domain (remainder filled in from reference TRBV28 and TRBJ1-1): DVKVTQSSRYLVKRTGEKVFLECVQDMDHENMFWYRQDPGLGLRLIYFSYDVKMKEKGDIPEGYSVSREKKERFSLILESASTNQTSMYLCASSPPQGNTEAFFGQGTRLTVV.

The chain employs TRBV4-1 and TRBJ2-4; TRBD1 aligns across 9 bases. The V gene end was trimmed by 2 bases and the J gene end by 4 bases; junction bases not matched to a gene: 9. The CDR3 totals 17 residues. CDR1 is MGHRA, CDR2 YSYEKL, per germline. CDR3 residues: CASSQPIQGALKNIQYF. CDR3 bases: TGCGCCAGCAGCCAACCTATACAGGGGGCCCTGAAAAACATTCAGTACTTC.

This clone has a single count. V is TRBV5-1 and J is TRBJ2-7; D may be TRBD2 (5 bases). The CDR3 is 12 amino acids. Germline CDR1 is SGHRS and CDR2 is YFSETQ. V shed 4 bases and J shed 2 bases, with 7 bases lying between them. The DNA for the CDR3 is TGCGCCAGCAGCCCGGGGACCTACGAGCAGTACTTC. Amino acids: CASSPGTYEQYF.

This sequence joins TRBV4-1 and TRBJ2-5; 11 bases agree with TRBD2. The closer fit of TRBJ2-7 to the DNA end suggests the J call may be wrong. This CDR3 region has 14 residues. Looked up from germline, CDR1 is MGHRA and CDR2 is YSYEKL. This CDR3 reads CASSTSGRGYEQYF. CDR3 in DNA: TGCGCCAGCAGCACTAGCGGGAGAGGCTACGAGCAGTACTTC.

The rearrangement links TRBV11-1 to TRBJ2-5; D perhaps matches TRBD2 (5 bases). V was trimmed by 0 bases and J by 2 bases, leaving 10 bases between them. The CDR3 is 15 amino acids. From germline, CDR1 is SGHAT and CDR2 FQDESV (reference sequence). The CDR3 here is CASSLADGGQETQYF. The DNA for the CDR3 is TGTGCCAGCAGCTTAGCAGACGGAGGTCAAGAGACCCAGTACTTC.

The V gene is TRBV18, the J gene TRBJ2-3; a possible D gene is TRBD2 (6 bases). V was pared by 3 bases and J by 2 bases, with 21 bases between. CDR1 and CDR2 from the germline V gene are KGHSH and LQKENI. This CDR3 has 18 residues. CDR3 bases: TGTGCCAGCTCACCCAAAGCTACAGGACTACAGGACACAGATACGCAGTATTTT. It specifies CASSPKATGLQDTDTQYF.

Only one count was recorded for this clone. The V call is TRBV7-8, the J call TRBJ1-5, with TRBD1 matching over 7 bases. V shed 5 bases, J shed 6 bases, and the junction held 7 bases outside the gene matches. Germline CDR1 reads SGHVS; CDR2 reads FQNEAQ. The CDR3 contains 14 residues. The CDR3 region is CASSPDRAGQPQHF. The CDR3 region has the DNA TGTGCCAGCAGCCCTGACAGGGCGGGTCAGCCCCAGCATTTT.

V is TRBV4-1 and J is TRBJ2-1; no definite D call. Germline V gene sequence: CDR1 MGHRA, CDR2 YSYEKL. V was shortened by 2 bases and J by 4 bases, with 12 bases between the two germline ends. The CDR3 runs to 15 residues. CDR3 region: CASSQTPQPYNEQFF. Written as DNA, the CDR3 is TGCGCCAGCAGCCAAACTCCACAGCCTTACAATGAGCAGTTCTTC.